A selection of T cell receptor beta chains follows, all from one sample in a study of PD-1 blockade in classical Hodgkin lymphoma. Method: immunoSEQ multiplex PCR; TCRdb's copy keeps in-frame clones and lacks some. The data hold 15,000 to 20,000 clones, with 75% to 85% observed a single time. Sequenced here: peripheral blood mononuclear cells (PBMCs), sampled at baseline. These receptors all come from a human donor with classical Hodgkin lymphoma. Each CDR3 is given with its conserved first and last residue. Clone size is shown for a subset of rows, as once, few, many or a class of expanded clone.

abundance	len	v_gene	j_gene	CDR3aa
NA	16	TRBV5-1	TRBJ2-1	CASSLSLGIGGNEQFF
NA	15	TRBV28	TRBJ2-1	CASRVSGGLNNEQFF
NA	17	TRBV7-8	TRBJ2-3	CASSLAGWVGRTDTQYF
NA	12	TRBV5-6	TRBJ2-1	CASSLRANEQFF
NA	15	TRBV28	TRBJ1-2	CASSPSDRGGYGYTF
NA	13	TRBV6-6	TRBJ1-1	CASSLFMEGKAFF
NA	14	TRBV11-2	TRBJ2-3	CASSPQRGLGTQYF
NA	14	TRBV10-1	TRBJ1-5	CASSVLAGDQPQHF
NA	17	TRBV19	TRBJ2-1	CASSPRLVGGSYNEQFF
NA	14	TRBV6-1	TRBJ2-5	CASSEKGAQETQYF
NA	13	TRBV6-6	TRBJ2-5	CASSYPTPETQYF
NA	13	TRBV6-5	TRBJ2-7	CASRGTGEHEQYF
NA	15	TRBV27	TRBJ2-3	CASSLGGFASDTQYF
few	12	TRBV19	TRBJ1-6	CASSPDVGTLHF
NA	13	TRBV7-2	TRBJ2-1	CASSLSSYNEQFF
NA	14	TRBV7-9	TRBJ2-1	CASSPRWGDNEQFF
NA	14	TRBV6-5	TRBJ2-3	CASGPQGDGDTQYF
NA	12	TRBV29-1	TRBJ1-2	CSVEVERDGYTF